The clone carrying this T cell receptor beta chain was observed at least ten times. The data were obtained in a study of response to subunit inactivated influenza vaccine. The CDR3 extends over 15 amino acids. Trimming took 4 bases from V and 8 from J, leaving 20 bases between them. The germline V gene has CDR1 MNHEY and CDR2 SMNVEV (reference sequence). TCRdb fed the RT-PCR reads into MiXCR, producing one record per CDR3 protein. The sample records roughly 500,000 distinct CDR3 sequences, around 25% being singletons. The sample was also linked to a second study, of T cells expressing NK-cell markers. That study adds: The authors made TCR beta cDNA libraries by 5'RACE template switching. This switching added a universal primer site and UMIs. There were seven HCMV-seropositive donors and one seronegative donor among the eight sequenced. Dominant NKG2C+ clonotypes in roughly six donors made up about 1.0-8% of CD8+ T cells. Specificity for HCMV among expanded NKG2C+ T cell clones was not established.

The TCR originated in a man aged 50-60 years who received an inactivated influenza vaccine. V gene TRBV27 combines with J gene TRBJ1-2; no clear D. Source: CD4+ T cells sorted from PBMCs, taken about 11 days after vaccination. The chain's CDR3 is CASSYYPGITEGYTF. In DNA form, the CDR3 reads TGTGCCAGCAGTTACTACCCGGGGATAACGGAGGGCTACACCTTC.